This TCR beta chain was sequenced for a study of multiple sclerosis patients with progressive multifocal leukoencephalopathy. Study-wide results and limits: Expanded clones at PML onset predated and persisted through natalizumab therapy. In most PML patients, TRB repertoires appeared less diverse by entropy.

Indicated time point: around 12 months of natalizumab therapy. Samples T1 and T2 were drawn at 6 and 12 months of therapy, respectively. Germline V gene data show CDR1 as MDHEN and CDR2 as SYDVKM. The CDR3 totals 15 residues. Trimming cost V 1 base and J 5 bases, with 14 bases left between them. With respect to this clone: Its cognate antigen is unknown.

Clones were sequenced by immunoSEQ multiplex PCR, and TCRdb holds only the in-frame ones, with some missing. The table has around 27,000 clones, 90% seen once; the top ten hold roughly 1.3%. The rearrangement joins TRBV28 to TRBJ1-1, with D perhaps matching TRBD1 (5 bases). The source material was PBMCs, sampled from a patient treated with natalizumab. This sequence originates from a human donor with multiple sclerosis. In DNA, the CDR3 is TGTGCCAGCAGTTTATTGGCGGGCGGGGGGACTGAAGCTTTCTTT. Amino acid sequence: CASSLLAGGGTEAFF.